The 31 T cell receptor beta chains listed next were all sequenced from one sample in a study of T cells in Graves' hyperthyroidism and ophthalmopathy. Amplification yielded TCR beta CDR3 regions, with RNA transcripts as the source. An initial round of RT-PCR targeting the TCR CDR3 relied on the HTBI primer set. TCRdb analysed the multiplex PCR reads with MiXCR anew, one entry per CDR3 protein. Seen here are about 210,000 distinct CDR3 sequences, approximately 17% observed once, and the top ten hold under 65%. Sequencing was performed on blood. The origin of the receptors is a man between 50 and 59 years old with Graves' hyperthyroidism.

This clonotype occurred many times. The chain links TRBV18 to TRBJ1-5; possibly TRBD1 for D (5 bases). The CDR3 is made up of 15 amino acids. The germline CDR1 and CDR2 sequences are KGHSH and LQKENI. Trimming took off 2 bases at V and 0 bases at J, with 8 bases between the two ends. CDR3 bases: TGTGCCAGCTCACCATCAACAGGTAGCAATCAGCCCCAGCATTTT. This gives the protein CASSPSTGSNQPQHF.

The chain uses TRBV30 and TRBJ1-5, with no clear D. This CDR3 is built from 14 residues. The germline V and J ends were trimmed by 2 bases and 4 bases, with 12 bases remaining between them. Germline-derived CDR1 and CDR2 are GTSNPN and SVGIG (reference sequence). CDR3 sequence: CAWSLGKGNQPQHF. The CDR3 bases are TGTGCCTGGAGTTTAGGGAAGGGAAATCAGCCCCAGCATTTT.

This chain uses TRBV27 with TRBJ2-1; perhaps TRBD2 as D (6 bases). V lost 3 bases, J lost 4 bases, and 13 bases lay in between. The CDR3 contains 15 residues. Germline V gene lookup returns CDR1 MNHEY and CDR2 SMNVEV (reference sequence). CDR3 amino acids: CASSLTDYPYNEQFF. As DNA, the CDR3 is TGTGCCAGCAGTTTGACGGACTACCCTTACAATGAGCAGTTCTTC.

This clonotype was seen more than once but under ten times. The chain is built from TRBV4-3 and TRBJ1-1, with 11 bases matching TRBD1. The CDR3 runs to 13 residues. The germline gives CDR1 LGHNA, CDR2 YSLEER. Trimming cost V 3 bases and J 12 bases; bases outside gene matches: 6. The CDR3, as DNA: TGCGCCAGCAGCCAGAACCGGGACAGGGGGTCTTTCTTT. Its protein is CASSQNRDRGSFF.

This clonotype was found many times. The gene calls are TRBV3-1 and TRBJ2-7; TRBD1 is a possible D gene (6 bases). The CDR3 consists of 14 residues. The germline V and J ends were trimmed by 1 base and 6 bases, with 13 bases remaining between them. Germline CDR1 reads LGHDT; CDR2 reads YNNKEL (reference sequence). Written as DNA, the CDR3 is TGTGCCAGCAGCCAAGGCTACAGGGCGAGCGAGCAGTACTTC. Protein: CASSQGYRASEQYF.

This clonotype came up many times. The V call is TRBV15, the J call TRBJ2-7; 12 nucleotides align to TRBD2. This CDR3 contains 16 residues. Trimming removed 0 bases from V and 2 bases from J; junction bases left unmatched: 2. The germline CDR1 and CDR2 sequences are LNHNV and YYDKDF (reference sequence). CDR3 nucleotide sequence: TGTGCCACCAGCAGAGATGGACTAGCGGGACCCTACGAGCAGTACTTC. This gives the protein CATSRDGLAGPYEQYF.

The chain links TRBV5-1 to TRBJ2-2, with D possibly matching TRBD1 (6 bases). Germline lookup yields CDR1 SGHRS and CDR2 YFSETQ. The CDR3 spans 17 residues. Trimming removed 4 bases at V and 1 base at J, with 17 bases between. The DNA of the CDR3 is TGCGCCAGCAGCCCGGCCCCTCAGGGGATGAACACCGGGGAGCTGTTTTTT. Translated, it gives CASSPAPQGMNTGELFF.

This clonotype was detected only a few times. The chain carries TRBV19 and TRBJ1-1; TRBD1 might be the D (6 bases). The CDR3 spans 15 residues. Germline assignment: CDR1 LNHDA and CDR2 SQIVND (reference sequence). Trimming stripped 4 bases from V and 4 bases from J, with 16 bases between. The CDR3 loop is CASSSLQGPGTEAFF. CDR3 bases: TGTGCCAGTAGTAGCCTCCAGGGGCCGGGCACTGAAGCTTTCTTT.

V is TRBV29-1 and J is TRBJ2-7; D remains unclear. The V end lost 5 bases, the J end lost 2 bases, and 10 bases lay between the germline ends. Germline V gene data show CDR1 as SQVTM and CDR2 as ANQGSEA. The CDR3 extends over 12 amino acids. CDR3 loop: CSVRLEAYEQYF. DNA for the CDR3: TGCAGCGTTCGGCTAGAGGCCTACGAGCAGTACTTC.

This clonotype appeared many times. The chain links TRBV6-5 to TRBJ2-2; perhaps TRBD1 as D (6 bases). Trimming removed 3 bases from V and 2 bases from J, with 10 bases in between. The CDR3 is 15 amino acids. Germline V gene data show CDR1 as MNHEY and CDR2 as SVGAGI. The CDR3 loop is CASSYRTDNTGELFF. CDR3 nucleotides: TGTGCCAGCAGTTATCGGACAGATAACACCGGGGAGCTGTTTTTT.

V is TRBV2 and J is TRBJ2-7; the match to TRBD2 covers 9 bases. Germline trimming cut 3 bases from V and 3 bases from J; bases unmatched to any gene: 15. The CDR3 totals 18 residues. Germline assignment: CDR1 SNHLY and CDR2 FYNNEI. The DNA of the CDR3 is TGTGCCAGCAGTGAGGAACCCGGGACTAGCCCAGTCAGCTACGAGCAGTACTTC. Translated, it gives CASSEEPGTSPVSYEQYF. Together with reference TRBV2 and TRBJ2-7, the CDR3 gives the full variable domain: EPEVTQTPSHQVTQMGQEVILRCVPISNHLYFYWYRQILGQKVEFLVSFYNNEISEKSEIFDDQFSVERPDGSNFTLKIRSTKLEDSAMYFCASSEEPGTSPVSYEQYFGPGTRLTVT.

This clonotype was detected a few times. V and J are TRBV3-1 and TRBJ2-7; 7 positions agree with TRBD1. The CDR3 length is 15 residues. V dropped 3 bases and J dropped 5; count of bases not matched to a gene: 10. CDR1 is LGHDT and CDR2 is YNNKEL in the germline V gene (reference sequence). CDR3 in amino acids: CASSHADRTLHEQYF. CDR3 nucleotides: TGTGCCAGCAGCCACGCGGACAGGACGCTCCACGAGCAGTACTTC.

This clonotype was detected many times. The CDR3 nucleotides read TGTGCCAGCAGCCAAGGAGGAATTCTCTACGAGCAGTACTTC. Its translation is CASSQGGILYEQYF. J is TRBJ2-7 and V is TRBV3-1; D gene unclear. In germline, CDR1 is LGHDT, CDR2 YNNKEL (reference sequence). The CDR3 has 14 residues. V lost 1 base and J lost 3, with 10 bases in between.

Comment on this clonotype: A much larger clonotype is one base distant, so this may be a read error. The rearrangement joins TRBV5-1 to TRBJ2-1, with D maybe TRBD1 (6 bases). The CDR3 totals 13 residues. Germline-derived CDR1 and CDR2 are SGHRS and YFSETQ. With 7 bases removed from V and 2 bases from J, the gap between germline ends came to 10 bases. CDR3 coding DNA: TGCGCCAGCCAACCAGGGGCCTACAATGAGCAGTTCTTC. As protein: CASQPGAYNEQFF.

This clonotype was counted at least ten times. The V gene is TRBV6-1, the J gene TRBJ2-7; 10 nucleotides match TRBD1. The germline V gene has CDR1 MNHNS and CDR2 SASEGT. This CDR3 has 15 amino acids. The junction had 10 bases not matched to a gene; V was cut back by 6 bases and J by 5 bases. The CDR3 is CASRPRGQGIDEQYF. The CDR3 nucleotides read TGTGCCAGCAGGCCGCGGGGACAGGGGATCGACGAGCAGTACTTC.

This clonotype has just a few counts. The V and J genes are TRBV4-1 and TRBJ2-3; D remains unclear. The length of the CDR3 is 14 residues. The V and J ends lost 0 bases and 6 bases respectively, with 10 bases between them. Germline CDR1 reads MGHRA; CDR2 reads YSYEKL. This chain's CDR3 is CASSQDTVQDTQYF. The CDR3, as DNA: TGCGCCAGCAGCCAAGATACGGTGCAGGATACGCAGTATTTT.

This rearrangement joins TRBV19 to TRBJ2-1; unclear D gene. V dropped 8 bases and J dropped 4 bases, with 12 bases sitting between them. The CDR3 contains 13 residues. Germline V gene lookup returns CDR1 LNHDA and CDR2 SQIVND (reference sequence). In DNA, the CDR3 is TGTGCCAGTGGTTCGGGCCATTACAATGAGCAGTTCTTC. This codes for CASGSGHYNEQFF. The whole variable domain, remainder taken from reference TRBV19 and TRBJ2-1, is DGGITQSPKYLFRKEGQNVTLSCEQNLNHDAMYWYRQDPGQGLRLIYYSQIVNDFQKGDIAEGYSVSREKKESFPLTVTSAQKNPTAFYLCASGSGHYNEQFFGPGTRLTVL.

This clonotype was observed at least ten times. The genes are TRBV10-1 and TRBJ1-1; the D gene is possibly TRBD1 (5 bases). Per germline, CDR1 WNHNN and CDR2 SYGVQD (reference sequence). This CDR3 has 13 residues. V lost 10 bases and J lost 4, with 16 bases in between. The CDR3 bases are TGCGCCACCCAAGGGGAAAGGGGCACTGAAGCTTTCTTT. Translation: CATQGERGTEAFF.

The V and J genes are TRBV24-1 and TRBJ1-3; TRBD1 matches 9 bases. The CDR3 has 14 residues. V was pared by 7 bases and J by 0 bases, with 0 bases of the junction left unmatched. In germline, CDR1 is KGHDR, CDR2 SFDVKD. CDR3 in amino acids: CATRTGGSGNTIYF. CDR3 in DNA: TGTGCCACCAGGACAGGGGGCTCTGGAAACACCATATATTTT.

This chain links TRBV6-1 with TRBJ2-5, with 7 bases fitting TRBD2. Germline values: CDR1 MNHNS, CDR2 SASEGT. The CDR3 has 13 amino acids. V shed 7 bases, J shed 2 bases, and the junction held 4 bases outside the gene matches. The CDR3 sequence is CASTWDYQETQYF. CDR3 in DNA: TGTGCCAGCACCTGGGACTATCAAGAGACCCAGTACTTC.

This clonotype was picked up many times. The rearrangement joins TRBV28 to TRBJ2-1; the match to TRBD2 covers 9 bases. Losses at the gene ends were 7 bases for V and 8 bases for J; bases not matched to a gene: 18. The CDR3 loop spans 17 amino acids. CDR1 is MDHEN, CDR2 SYDVKM, per germline. CDR3 nucleotides: TGTGCCAGCACCCACCGGGTATGGGCGGGAGGGCCACATGAGCAGTTCTTC. Amino acids: CASTHRVWAGGPHEQFF. Full variable domain (rest looked up from reference TRBV28 and TRBJ2-1): DVKVTQSSRYLVKRTGEKVFLECVQDMDHENMFWYRQDPGLGLRLIYFSYDVKMKEKGDIPEGYSVSREKKERFSLILESASTNQTSMYLCASTHRVWAGGPHEQFFGPGTRLTVL.

The chain links TRBV20-1 to TRBJ2-1; TRBD2 matches at 8 bases. With V trimmed by 5 bases and J by 6 bases, 9 bases remained unmatched. Germline V gene lookup returns CDR1 DFQATT and CDR2 SNEGSKA (reference sequence). The CDR3 is made up of 14 amino acids. CDR3 sequence (DNA): TGCAGTGCTCGTAGCGGGACCGCCCTCAATGAGCAGTTCTTC. This encodes CSARSGTALNEQFF.

The sample holds many counts of this clonotype. This chain links TRBV28 with TRBJ2-7; 9 bases align to TRBD1. V was pared by 6 bases and J by 6 bases, with 6 bases of the junction left unmatched. The germline V gene has CDR1 MDHEN and CDR2 SYDVKM. The CDR3 has 13 residues. Here the CDR3 DNA reads TGTGCCAGCAGCCCGGGACAGGGTCTCGAGCAGTACTTC. It is translated as CASSPGQGLEQYF.

There are a few counts of this clonotype. This chain links TRBV3-1 with TRBJ2-1, with D tentatively TRBD2 (5 bases). CDR1 is LGHDT and CDR2 is YNNKEL in the germline V gene (reference sequence). The CDR3 runs 12 residues. Trimming left V 4 bases short and J 9 bases short, with 10 bases between. The CDR3, as DNA: TGTGCCAGCAGCCTTCCTAGCATTGAGCAGTTCTTC. Its protein is CASSLPSIEQFF.

This clonotype showed up just a few times. This sequence joins TRBV10-3 and TRBJ1-1; tentatively, D is TRBD1 (6 bases). The CDR3 covers 13 residues. Germline assignment: CDR1 ENHRY and CDR2 SYGVKD. V lost 4 bases, J lost 3 bases, and 9 bases lay in between. The CDR3 DNA is TGTGCCATCAGTGTGGACAGTTACACTGAAGCTTTCTTT. Its protein product is CAISVDSYTEAFF.

The rearrangement links TRBV7-2 to TRBJ2-2; TRBD2 agrees at 10 bases. The CDR3 spans 17 residues. The germline CDR1 and CDR2 sequences are SGHTA and FQGNSA. V dropped 4 bases and J dropped 2; count of bases not matched to a gene: 7. The CDR3 sequence: CASSSGTSAVNTGELFF. In DNA, the CDR3 is TGTGCCAGCAGCTCGGGGACTAGCGCAGTTAACACCGGGGAGCTGTTTTTT.

This clonotype was recorded only once. A much larger clonotype is one base distant, so this may be a read error. This rearrangement joins TRBV12-3 or TRBV12-4 to TRBJ1-1; D remains ambiguous. The ends were cut back, 7 bases at V and 3 bases at J, with 15 bases in the middle. This CDR3 is built from 14 residues. The DNA for the CDR3 is TGTGCCAGCATTTACGGTCACGGCTACACTGAAGCTTTCTTT. As protein: CASIYGHGYTEAFF.

A few counts support this clonotype. The J gene is TRBJ2-5, the V gene TRBV5-5, with 10 nucleotides matching TRBD2. J was trimmed by 2 bases and V by 6 bases; bases with no gene match: 4. Per germline, CDR1 SGHKS and CDR2 YYEKEE (reference sequence). The CDR3 loop spans 14 amino acids. The CDR3 DNA sequence: TGTGCCAGCATGACTAGCGGGTATCAAGAGACCCAGTACTTC. It codes for CASMTSGYQETQYF.

This chain uses TRBV6-1 with TRBJ2-7; D is undetermined. V lost 5 bases to trimming and J lost 1 base, with 9 bases between them. This CDR3 is built from 13 residues. Germline CDR1 and CDR2: MNHNS and SASEGT. The DNA for the CDR3 is TGTGCCAGCAGTATCGGCATTTCCTACGAGCAGTACTTC. Residues: CASSIGISYEQYF.

The chain recombines TRBV9 with TRBJ2-7; D remains ambiguous. V lost 4 bases to trimming and J lost 6 bases, with 23 bases between them. The CDR3 runs 16 residues. Looked up from germline, CDR1 is SGDLS and CDR2 is YYNGEE. The CDR3 spells CASSPLGSASVGEQYF. The DNA of the CDR3 is TGTGCCAGCAGCCCCCTTGGATCCGCCAGTGTTGGCGAGCAGTACTTC.

Many counts were recorded for this clonotype. The chain has TRBV2 and TRBJ2-3; D might be TRBD2 (5 bases). CDR3 length: 13 amino acids. Germline V gene data show CDR1 as SNHLY and CDR2 as FYNNEI. V lost 7 bases and J 1 base, leaving 9 bases between the germline ends. The CDR3 sequence is CASTGWGTDTQYF. The CDR3 DNA reads as TGTGCCAGCACGGGGTGGGGCACAGATACGCAGTATTTT. The full variable domain, completed using reference TRBV2 and TRBJ2-3, is EPEVTQTPSHQVTQMGQEVILRCVPISNHLYFYWYRQILGQKVEFLVSFYNNEISEKSEIFDDQFSVERPDGSNFTLKIRSTKLEDSAMYFCASTGWGTDTQYFGPGTRLTVL.